Presented here are 27 T cell receptor beta chains from one specimen sequenced in a study of CD8 T cells in ankylosing spondylitis (dated by TCRdb to about 2017). The method was 5' RACE. The sequencing machine was an Illumina HiSeq 2500. TCRdb reprocessed the public reads (quality trimming at Q25 with fastp, clone calling with MiXCR) and kept in-frame beta chains. Each record represents a unique CDR3 protein, reported with the most common genes and DNA among its rows. This sample holds about 35,000 distinct CDR3 sequences; 10% were observed only once. Clones ranked in the top ten supply around 15% of the sample. Specimen: blood, either unsorted or a sorted T cell fraction (not recorded which). These receptors all stem from a male donor with ankylosing spondylitis or in good health (not recorded which).

To note about this clonotype: At one of its ends the junction is not consistent with the germline gene, which may arise from a read error. The chain joins TRBV20-1 to TRBJ2-1, with TRBD2 matching 10 bases. The CDR3 extends over 13 amino acids. Germline V gene sequence: CDR1 DFQATT, CDR2 SNEGSKA (reference sequence). For the CDR3, the DNA is TGCAGTGCTAGCCCCCTCCAGCGGGAGGGCCTGGTCTTC. Translating it yields CSASPLQREGLVF.

This clonotype was observed many times. The chain carries TRBV18 and TRBJ2-7; D gene unclear. Germline assignment: CDR1 KGHSH and CDR2 LQKENI. Trimming shortened V by 0 bases and J by 7 bases, and 22 bases separated the two germline ends. The CDR3 consists of 17 residues. The CDR3 sequence is CASSPPGSAEVRKEQYF. CDR3 nucleotides: TGTGCCAGCTCACCACCGGGTTCGGCAGAGGTTAGGAAAGAGCAGTACTTC.

This clonotype was seen repeatedly, ten times or more. J is TRBJ1-5 and V is TRBV2; the D is unclear. Trimming shortened V by 4 bases and J by 5 bases, and 9 bases separated the two germline ends. Germline V lookup: CDR1 SNHLY, CDR2 FYNNEI. CDR3 length: 13 residues. DNA for the CDR3: TGTGCCAGCAGTGTCAAGAGGGATCAGCCCCAGCATTTT. Translating gives CASSVKRDQPQHF. The whole variable domain, filled in from reference TRBV2 and TRBJ1-5, reads EPEVTQTPSHQVTQMGQEVILRCVPISNHLYFYWYRQILGQKVEFLVSFYNNEISEKSEIFDDQFSVERPDGSNFTLKIRSTKLEDSAMYFCASSVKRDQPQHFGDGTRLSIL.

The chain joins TRBV2 to TRBJ2-7, with D maybe TRBD2 (5 bases). The germline gives CDR1 SNHLY, CDR2 FYNNEI. There are 14 residues in the CDR3. V lost 1 base, J lost 1 base, and 8 bases lay in between. The CDR3 region has the DNA TGTGCCAGCAGTGAAGACGGGAAGTCCTACGAGCAGTACTTC. It is translated as CASSEDGKSYEQYF. Supplemented by reference TRBV2 and TRBJ2-7, the full variable domain reads EPEVTQTPSHQVTQMGQEVILRCVPISNHLYFYWYRQILGQKVEFLVSFYNNEISEKSEIFDDQFSVERPDGSNFTLKIRSTKLEDSAMYFCASSEDGKSYEQYFGPGTRLTVT.

This clonotype showed up many times. The chain combines TRBV5-1 with TRBJ1-1, with D unclear. The V gene lost 0 bases and the J gene lost 4 bases, with 10 bases spanning the gap. The CDR3 loop spans 14 amino acids. Germline values: CDR1 SGHRS, CDR2 YFSETQ. The CDR3 nucleotides read TGCGCCAGCAGCTTGGCTTCTGGAGGCACTGAAGCTTTCTTT. Translated: CASSLASGGTEAFF.

This chain links TRBV10-3 with TRBJ2-2; the D gene is possibly TRBD2 (6 bases). Germline-derived CDR1 and CDR2 are ENHRY and SYGVKD. Deletions cut 5 bases from V and 2 bases from J, with 12 bases between. This CDR3 region has 15 residues. The CDR3 sequence is CAISLTEGNTGELFF. In nucleotides, the CDR3 is TGTGCCATCAGTCTCACGGAGGGAAACACCGGGGAGCTGTTTTTT.

This clonotype was observed at least ten times. This chain uses TRBV6-1 with TRBJ2-7; the match to TRBD2 covers 9 bases. CDR3 length equals 16 residues. Germline V gene lookup returns CDR1 MNHNS and CDR2 SASEGT. The V and J ends lost 8 bases and 3 bases, in that order; junction bases with no gene match: 14. In nucleotides, the CDR3 is TGTGCCAGCGGAAAGCTAGCGGGGCTTGTAAACTACGAGCAGTACTTC. As protein: CASGKLAGLVNYEQYF.

In this sample, this clonotype turned up many times. V and J are TRBV28 and TRBJ2-7; D assignment may be TRBD1 or TRBD2 (5 bases each). The CDR3 totals 16 residues. Trimming removed 2 bases from V and 6 bases from J, with 20 bases in between. Germline assignment: CDR1 MDHEN and CDR2 SYDVKM. The CDR3 sequence: CASSLISPGSSREQYF. CDR3 sequence (DNA): TGTGCCAGCAGTTTAATTTCTCCAGGGAGCTCCCGCGAGCAGTACTTC.

This clonotype was picked up many times. The V and J genes are TRBV7-8 and TRBJ2-7, with 10 bases that match TRBD1. After removal of 0 bases from V and 3 bases from J, the junction contained 2 bases not matched to a gene. CDR1 and CDR2 (germline): SGHVS, FQNEAQ. This CDR3 has 15 amino acids. The CDR3 DNA follows: TGTGCCAGCAGCTTAGCGGGGACAGGGGACTACGAGCAGTACTTC. It is translated as CASSLAGTGDYEQYF.

Ten or more counts support this clonotype. The V and J genes are TRBV11-2 and TRBJ1-5; D gene uncertain. The ends were cut back, 5 bases at V and 3 bases at J, with 8 bases in the middle. The CDR3 is 13 residues long. The germline V gene encodes CDR1 SGHAT and CDR2 FQNNGV. The chain's CDR3 is CASSPGINQPQHF. DNA for the CDR3: TGTGCCAGCAGCCCCGGAATCAATCAGCCCCAGCATTTT.

This clonotype was seen at least ten times. CDR3 in DNA: TGCGCCAGCAGCCCCAGGGGACTAGCGGGACACACCGGGGAGCTGTTTTTT. This codes for CASSPRGLAGHTGELFF. The chain combines TRBV4-1 with TRBJ2-2; TRBD2 matches 13 bases. Losses at the gene ends were 4 bases for V and 3 bases for J; bases not matched to a gene: 5. The CDR3 contains 17 residues. Germline V gives CDR1 MGHRA, CDR2 YSYEKL.

The CDR3 spells CASSSGTKQYF. CDR3 DNA: TGTGCCAGCAGCTCGGGGACTAAGCAGTATTTT. The V call is TRBV7-3, the J call TRBJ2-3, with 7 positions matching TRBD2. This CDR3 is 11 amino acids long. Trimming removed 4 bases from V and 11 bases from J; junction bases left unmatched: 3. Germline lookup yields CDR1 SGHTA and CDR2 FQGTGA.

This clonotype has ten or more counts. V is TRBV3-1 and J is TRBJ2-7, with D perhaps given as TRBD1 or TRBD2 (6 bases each). Trimming took 7 bases from V and 8 from J, leaving 15 bases between them. Germline loops: CDR1 LGHDT, CDR2 YNNKEL (reference sequence). The CDR3 is 12 amino acids. In DNA, the CDR3 is TGTGCCAGCAAGGGGGGAGAGAGGAAGCAGTACTTC. Amino acids: CASKGGERKQYF.

This clonotype was observed many times. V gene TRBV2 combines with J gene TRBJ2-3, with TRBD1 as a possible D gene (6 bases). The CDR3 covers 15 residues. Between the trimmed V and J ends, which lost 3 bases and 2 bases, there was a span of 12 bases. Germline assignment: CDR1 SNHLY and CDR2 FYNNEI. The DNA for the CDR3 is TGTGCCAGCAGTGAGGAGGACAGTATCACAGATACGCAGTATTTT. Translation: CASSEEDSITDTQYF.

This clonotype was detected many times. The genes are TRBV9 and TRBJ2-1, with TRBD2 matching over 10 bases. Trimming took 0 bases from V and 3 from J; bases not matched to a gene: 6. Germline values: CDR1 SGDLS, CDR2 YYNGEE. This CDR3 contains 17 residues. The CDR3 sequence is CASSVESGRALYNEQFF. As DNA, the CDR3 is TGTGCCAGCAGCGTAGAAAGCGGGAGGGCCCTCTACAATGAGCAGTTCTTC.

In this sample, this clonotype turned up many times. The rearrangement links TRBV20-1 to TRBJ1-1; no definite D call. The CDR3 is made up of 11 amino acids. Looked up from germline, CDR1 is DFQATT and CDR2 is SNEGSKA (reference sequence). The V end lost 7 bases, the J end lost 5 bases, and 11 bases lay between the germline ends. This CDR3 is CSVRRRTEAFF. CDR3 bases: TGCAGTGTCCGTCGGCGTACTGAAGCTTTCTTT.

This clonotype was counted at least ten times. This chain links TRBV20-1 with TRBJ2-1, with TRBD2 matching over 7 bases. This CDR3 is built from 15 residues. Germline values: CDR1 DFQATT, CDR2 SNEGSKA (reference sequence). Trimming took 3 bases from V and 6 from J; bases not matched to a gene: 11. In DNA, the CDR3 is TGCAGTGCTAGTTGGACTAGTCGGGCCTTCAATGAGCAGTTCTTC. Translation: CSASWTSRAFNEQFF.

This clonotype showed up many times. J is TRBJ2-1 and V is TRBV19; 12 bases fit TRBD1. CDR1 LNHDA and CDR2 SQIVND come from the germline V gene (reference sequence). Trimming cost V 5 bases and J 9 bases; bases outside gene matches: 11. The CDR3 has 16 amino acids. The CDR3 loop reads CASSSIRDRGRIEQFF. CDR3 coding DNA: TGTGCCAGTAGTTCAATACGGGACAGGGGGCGGATTGAGCAGTTCTTC.

The rearrangement joins TRBV14 to TRBJ2-7; no clear D gene. This CDR3 is built from 13 residues. CDR1 SGHDN and CDR2 FVKESK come from the germline V gene. Trimming left V 4 bases short and J 6 bases short, with 13 bases between. The CDR3 DNA follows: TGTGCCAGCAGCCCAGTTGAAGCCGGCGAGCAGTACTTC. Amino acids: CASSPVEAGEQYF.

The sample holds many counts of this clonotype. V usage is TRBV5-1 and J usage is TRBJ2-5, with D possibly being TRBD1 (6 bases). The CDR3 has 15 amino acids. Trimming removed 4 bases at V and 2 bases at J, with 15 bases between. Germline assignment: CDR1 SGHRS and CDR2 YFSETQ. CDR3 sequence: CASSRIGDTQETQYF. CDR3 DNA: TGCGCCAGCAGCCGTATCGGGGACACTCAAGAGACCCAGTACTTC.

There are many counts of this clonotype. V gene TRBV12-3 or TRBV12-4 combines with J gene TRBJ2-7; 10 nucleotides line up with TRBD2. The CDR3 contains 15 residues. The V and J ends lost 5 bases and 6 bases, in that order; junction bases with no gene match: 10. CDR3 sequence (DNA): TGTGCCAGCAGTCTCCCTAGCGGGAGCCCTGCCGAGCAGTACTTC. Its translation is CASSLPSGSPAEQYF.

This clonotype was counted a single time. This chain connects TRBV20-1 to TRBJ2-5, with D possibly being TRBD1 (5 bases). Germline V gives CDR1 DFQATT, CDR2 SNEGSKA (reference sequence). This CDR3 is built from 15 residues. Trimming removed 6 bases from V and 4 bases from J, with 21 bases in between. The CDR3 nucleotides read TGCAGTGCGGAAGGGGTCGAGAAGGTGGTAGAGACCCAGTACTTC. It codes for CSAEGVEKVVETQYF.

This clonotype occurred many times. The CDR3 coding sequence is TGTGCCAGCAGCCAAGGCAGGCTGTTGAGTTCCTACGAGCAGTACTTC. Its protein product is CASSQGRLLSSYEQYF. The genes are TRBV3-1 and TRBJ2-7; D is uncertain. The ends were cut back, 1 base at V and 1 base at J, with 14 bases in the middle. The CDR3 contains 16 residues. Germline CDR1 LGHDT, CDR2 YNNKEL (reference sequence).

This clonotype was observed at least ten times. The chain recombines TRBV5-1 with TRBJ1-6, with D tentatively TRBD1 (5 bases). Per the germline V gene, CDR1 is SGHRS and CDR2 is YFSETQ. The CDR3 runs to 14 residues. V gave up 5 bases and J gave up 7 bases, with 13 bases separating them. Here the CDR3 reads CASSTPDRNSPLHF. As DNA, the CDR3 is TGCGCCAGCAGTACTCCAGACAGAAATTCACCCCTCCACTTT.

The sample holds many counts of this clonotype. V usage is TRBV4-2 and J usage is TRBJ2-1, with TRBD2 identical over 10 bases. This CDR3 is 16 amino acids long. V lost 4 bases to trimming and J lost 7 bases; unmatched junction nucleotides: 10. The germline V gene encodes CDR1 LGHNA and CDR2 YNFKEQ. This chain's CDR3 is CASSRVTSGEANEQFF. The CDR3, as DNA: TGTGCCAGCAGCCGAGTAACTAGCGGGGAGGCGAATGAGCAGTTCTTC.

This clonotype was detected ten times or more. The CDR3 DNA reads TGTGCCAGCAGCTTGGACCAGGCGGGAATGAACACTGAAGCTTTCTTT. Encoded protein: CASSLDQAGMNTEAFF. This rearrangement joins TRBV5-5 to TRBJ1-1; D is unresolved. The germline V and J ends were trimmed by 0 bases and 0 bases, with 12 bases remaining between them. The CDR3 spans 16 residues. Per germline, CDR1 SGHKS and CDR2 YYEKEE (reference sequence).

The V gene is TRBV11-2, the J gene TRBJ2-3, with D hard to call. In germline, CDR1 is SGHAT, CDR2 FQNNGV. Trimming pared 8 bases from V and 4 bases from J, leaving 16 bases between. The CDR3 covers 14 residues. CDR3 protein: CASGVGVAPDTQYF. In DNA, the CDR3 is TGTGCCAGCGGAGTTGGAGTCGCCCCAGATACGCAGTATTTT.